The source of this TCR beta chain is a study of shared clonotypes between healthy human individuals. Assay used: immunoSEQ multiplex PCR; TCRdb lists only in-frame clones, some missing. The data contain roughly 2.6 million clones, roughly 92% of them singletons. Material: naive CD4+ T cells sorted from blood. Regarding subset: CD45RA+ positively selected. This TCR was recovered from a man aged 18 to 30 in good health.

CDR3 residues: CAWSSTASYEQYF. The CDR3 DNA sequence: TGTGCCTGGAGTTCCACGGCATCCTACGAGCAGTACTTC. This chain links TRBV30 with TRBJ2-5; D gene ambiguous. With the DNA end fitting TRBJ2-7 better, the J assignment may be wrong. Germline lookup yields CDR1 GTSNPN and CDR2 SVGIG (reference sequence). The CDR3 covers 13 residues.